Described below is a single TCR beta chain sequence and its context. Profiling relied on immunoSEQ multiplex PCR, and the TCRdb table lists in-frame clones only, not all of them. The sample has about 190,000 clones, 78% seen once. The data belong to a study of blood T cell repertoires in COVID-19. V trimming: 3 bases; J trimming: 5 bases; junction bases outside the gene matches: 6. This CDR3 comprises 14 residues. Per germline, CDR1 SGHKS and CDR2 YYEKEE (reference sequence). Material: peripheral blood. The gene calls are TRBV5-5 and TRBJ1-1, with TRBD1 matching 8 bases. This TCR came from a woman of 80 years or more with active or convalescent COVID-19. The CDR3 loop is CASSWTGRGTEAFF. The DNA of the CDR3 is TGTGCCAGCAGCTGGACAGGGAGGGGAACTGAAGCTTTCTTT.